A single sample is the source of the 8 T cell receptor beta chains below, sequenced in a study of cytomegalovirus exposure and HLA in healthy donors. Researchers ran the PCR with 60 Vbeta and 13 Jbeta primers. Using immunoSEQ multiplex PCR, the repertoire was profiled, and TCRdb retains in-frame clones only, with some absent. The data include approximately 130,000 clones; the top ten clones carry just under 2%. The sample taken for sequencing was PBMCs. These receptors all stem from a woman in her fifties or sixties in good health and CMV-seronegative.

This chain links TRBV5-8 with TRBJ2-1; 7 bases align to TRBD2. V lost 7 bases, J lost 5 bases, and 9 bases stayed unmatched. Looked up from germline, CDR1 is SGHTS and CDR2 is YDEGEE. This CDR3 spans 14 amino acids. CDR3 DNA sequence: TGTGCCAGCTCGAGCGGGGATTCCCACAATGAGCAGTTCTTC. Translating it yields CASSSGDSHNEQFF.

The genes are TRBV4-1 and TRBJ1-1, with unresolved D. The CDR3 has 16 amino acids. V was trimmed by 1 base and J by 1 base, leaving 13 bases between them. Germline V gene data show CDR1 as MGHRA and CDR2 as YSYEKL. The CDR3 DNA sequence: TGCGCCAGCAGCCAAGGATTCCAAGCGGGGAACACTGAAGCTTTCTTT. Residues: CASSQGFQAGNTEAFF.

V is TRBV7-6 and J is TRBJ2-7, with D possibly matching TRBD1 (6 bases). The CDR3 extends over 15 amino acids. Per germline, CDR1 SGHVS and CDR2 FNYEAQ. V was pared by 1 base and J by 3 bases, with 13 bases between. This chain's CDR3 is CASSLEQGHRYEQYF. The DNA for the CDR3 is TGTGCCAGCAGCTTAGAACAGGGCCACCGCTACGAGCAGTACTTC.

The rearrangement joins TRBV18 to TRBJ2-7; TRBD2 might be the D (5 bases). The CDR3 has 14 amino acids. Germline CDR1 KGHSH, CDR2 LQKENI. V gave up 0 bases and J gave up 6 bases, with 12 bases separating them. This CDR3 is CASSPPNGDREQYF. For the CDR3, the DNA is TGTGCCAGCTCACCACCGAACGGGGATCGCGAGCAGTACTTC. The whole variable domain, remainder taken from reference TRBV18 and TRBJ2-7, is NAGVMQNPRHLVRRRGQEARLRCSPMKGHSHVYWYRQLPEEGLKFMVYLQKENIIDESGMPKERFSAEFPKEGPSILRIQQVVRGDSAAYFCASSPPNGDREQYFGPGTRLTVT.

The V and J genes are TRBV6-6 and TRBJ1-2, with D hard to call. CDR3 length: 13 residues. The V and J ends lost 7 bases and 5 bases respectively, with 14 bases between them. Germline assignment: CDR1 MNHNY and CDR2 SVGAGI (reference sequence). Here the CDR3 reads CASNAGPGYGYTF. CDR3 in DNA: TGTGCCAGCAACGCAGGCCCGGGGTATGGCTACACCTTC.

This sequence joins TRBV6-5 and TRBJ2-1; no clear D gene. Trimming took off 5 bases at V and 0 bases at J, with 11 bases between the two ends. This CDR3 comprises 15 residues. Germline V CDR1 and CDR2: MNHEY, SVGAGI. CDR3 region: CASSRRTSSYNEQFF. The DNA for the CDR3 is TGTGCCAGCAGTCGCCGTACCAGCTCCTACAATGAGCAGTTCTTC.

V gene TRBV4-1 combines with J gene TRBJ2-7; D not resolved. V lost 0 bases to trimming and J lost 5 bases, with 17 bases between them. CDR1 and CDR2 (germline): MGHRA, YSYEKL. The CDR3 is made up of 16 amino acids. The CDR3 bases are TGCGCCAGCAGCCAAGAGGTACGGGTAATTTTGAACGAGCAGTACTTC. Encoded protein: CASSQEVRVILNEQYF.

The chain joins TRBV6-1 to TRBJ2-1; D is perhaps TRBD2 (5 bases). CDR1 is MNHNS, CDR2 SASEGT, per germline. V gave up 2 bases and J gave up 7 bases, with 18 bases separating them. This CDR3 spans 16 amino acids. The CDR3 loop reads CASSELAAGGTNEQFF. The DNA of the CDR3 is TGTGCCAGCAGTGAACTAGCAGCCGGTGGTACGAATGAGCAGTTCTTC.